These T cell receptor beta chains were read from a single sample in a study of CD4 and CD8 cells across lung adenocarcinoma regions. Using its own MiXCR run on the PCR reads, TCRdb lists one record per CDR3 protein. The data show around 16,000 distinct CDR3 sequences, with approximately 50% seen just once and approximately 32% held by the top ten. The sample taken for sequencing was CD8+ T cells from the center of a lung tumor. These receptors all come from a female donor with lung adenocarcinoma. The CD4 and CD8 labels of this study may be unreliable. CDR3s include the opening cysteine and the closing phenylalanine or tryptophan. D genes are given only for firm matches. The size entry is marked missing in some rows and otherwise reads once, few, many or a size class.

>many|TRBV7-2|TRBD2|TRBJ2-3
CASSLAGGADTQYF
TGTGCCAGCAGCTTAGCGGGGGGGGCAGATACGCAGTATTTT
>.|TRBV6-1|.|TRBJ2-5
CASSGTAGAALAGGQYF
TGTGCCAGCAGTGGAACTGCGGGGGCAGCCCTCGCAGGCGGGCAGTACTTC
>.|TRBV7-6|TRBD2|TRBJ2-7
CASSLARGGGAPENYEQYF
TGTGCCAGCAGCTTAGCCCGGGGGGGGGGGGCGCCTGAAAACTACGAGCAGTACTTC
>once|TRBV6-1|.|TRBJ2-3
CASRSGPRAGNTQYF
TGTGCCAGCAGGTCCGGGCCGAGAGCCGGAAACACTCAGTATTTC
>many|TRBV7-8|.|TRBJ2-5
CASSFPSVGEETQYF
TGTGCCAGCAGCTTTCCTTCGGTCGGGGAAGAGACCCAGTACTTC
>.|TRBV6-1|.|TRBJ2-7
CASQVLSSYEQYF
TGTGCCAGCCAAGTCTTAAGCTCCTACGAGCAGTACTTC
>.|TRBV28|.|TRBJ2-5
CASSFFVETQYF
TGTGCCAGCAGTTTTTTCGTCGAGACCCAGTACTTC
>.|TRBV14|.|TRBJ2-1
CASSQDRKTQFF
TGTGCCAGCAGCCAAGATCGAAAGACCCAGTTCTTC
>many|TRBV6-5|TRBD2|TRBJ2-1
CASSWLGGGAVEQFF
TGTGCCAGCAGTTGGCTTGGCGGGGGGGCCGTTGAGCAGTTCTTC
>once|TRBV6-1|.|TRBJ2-7
CASTKTGLGDEQYF
TGTGCCAGCACCAAGACAGGCTTAGGGGACGAGCAGTACTTC
>few|TRBV27|.|TRBJ2-2
CASSFGGPDTGELFF
TGTGCCAGCAGTTTCGGGGGGCCGGACACCGGGGAGCTGTTTTTT
>.|TRBV6-5|.|TRBJ2-5
CASSYNQETQYF
TGTGCCAGCAGTTACAACCAAGAGACCCAGTACTTC
>medium-sized|TRBV6-1|.|TRBJ1-1
CASSKGQVNTEAFF
TGTGCCAGCAGTAAAGGGCAGGTGAACACTGAAGCTTTCTTT
>.|TRBV6-1|.|TRBJ2-1
CASNDHYNEQFF
TGTGCCAGCAACGACCATTACAATGAGCAGTTCTTC
>.|TRBV30|TRBD1|TRBJ1-1
CAWRRQGGGTEAFF
TGTGCCTGGAGGAGACAGGGCGGGGGCACTGAAGCTTTCTTT
>many|TRBV4-1|TRBD2|TRBJ2-5
CASRPRRTSGGEEQYF
TGCGCCAGCAGACCCAGGAGGACTAGCGGGGGGGAGGAGCAGTACTTC
>once|TRBV10-3|TRBD2|TRBJ2-5
CAGIRGGSQETQYF
TGTGCGGGGATCCGGGGAGGGAGCCAAGAGACGCAGTATTTC